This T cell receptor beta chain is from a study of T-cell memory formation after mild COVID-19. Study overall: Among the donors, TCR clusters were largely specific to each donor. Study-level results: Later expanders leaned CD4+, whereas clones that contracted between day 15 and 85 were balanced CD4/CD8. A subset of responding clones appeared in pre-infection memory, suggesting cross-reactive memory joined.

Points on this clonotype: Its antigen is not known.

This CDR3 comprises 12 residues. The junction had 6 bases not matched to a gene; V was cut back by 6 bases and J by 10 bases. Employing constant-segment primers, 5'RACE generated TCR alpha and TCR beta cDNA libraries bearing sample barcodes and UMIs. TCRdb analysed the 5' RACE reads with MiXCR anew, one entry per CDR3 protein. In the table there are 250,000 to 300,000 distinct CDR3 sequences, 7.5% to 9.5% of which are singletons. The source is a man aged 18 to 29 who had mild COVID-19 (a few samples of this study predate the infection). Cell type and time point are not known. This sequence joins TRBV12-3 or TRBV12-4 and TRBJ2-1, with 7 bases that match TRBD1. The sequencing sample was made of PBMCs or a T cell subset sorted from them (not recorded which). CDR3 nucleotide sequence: TGTGCCAGCAGACCCACAGGGGAGGAGCAGTTCTTC. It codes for CASRPTGEEQFF.